This TCR beta chain comes out of a study of blood T cell repertoires in COVID-19. Study as a whole: Material from acute and convalescent COVID-19 was sourced from the United States, Italy and Spain.

From germline, CDR1 is LNHNV and CDR2 YYDKDF (reference sequence). V lost 6 bases to trimming and J lost 0 bases, with 9 bases between them. This CDR3 is 14 amino acids long. Profiled with immunoSEQ multiplex PCR; TCRdb holds only in-frame clones, not every one. The table shows some 70,000 clones, with about 85% occurring only once. The genes are TRBV15 and TRBJ1-3; no clear D. The sequencing sample was made of peripheral blood. The TCR originated in a man older than 75 with acute or convalescent COVID-19. In DNA form, the CDR3 reads TGTGCCACCAGTTTATCGGGCTCTGGAAACACCATATATTTT. It specifies CATSLSGSGNTIYF.